The present entry profiles one TCR beta chain with its context. This clone occurred once. Its antigen is unknown. No much larger clone is present one base from it, and per-base qualities are unavailable. This record belongs to a study of blood T cell repertoires in COVID-19 (dated by TCRdb to 2019 to 2021). In the study overall: Samples covering the acute and convalescent phases of COVID-19 were provided by collaborators in the United States, Italy and Spain. The material from the prospective study consisted of cDNA or gDNA derived from T cells, B-cell-depleted T cells, or PBMCs. The dataset comprised deeply sampled blood TCRbeta repertoires from subjects exposed to, actively infected with, or recovered from COVID-19. A freely available public database, intended as a resource for researchers studying the immune response to SARS-CoV-2, is where the repertoires were released. The samples were drawn from two sources: the first 160 participants of the ongoing ImmuneRACE study, and 950 to 1,500 subjects contributed by 6 global collaborators. The sample metadata nearly always contained a de-identified subject ID, COVID-19 status, age in years and sex. Where HLA class I and class II types were available, the types were taken from metadata supplied by the sample provider, not from assay-based typing. Overall study outcomes, separate from this receptor: How much clinical and demographic metadata was included differed by source and by participant, and the metadata was provided uncurated.

Counted from cysteine to phenylalanine, this CDR3 has 15 amino acids. CDR3 DNA only is kept here, 45 bases in frame from base 1. A distance of 12 bases separates the germline ends of V and J, which lose 6 bases and 0 bases respectively. For CDR1 and CDR2, the germline V gene (reference sequence) lists LNHDA and SQIVND. TCRbeta CDR3 regions were amplified from genomic DNA by means of the immunoSEQ Assay, a bias-controlled multiplex PCR. In the source study's methods: The number of nucleated cells in each sample was estimated by amplification of reference gene primers within the assay. To quantify the absolute abundance of each unique TCRbeta CDR3 rearrangement, sequence reads were collapsed and filtered. For each sample, productive Simpson clonality was calculated by taking the square root of Simpson's diversity index across productive rearrangements. The table comes from immuneACCESS by way of TCRdb, which keeps in-frame sequences with V and J called. Part of the clones is missing from these tables; in studies checked, under half for an unresolved V gene and the rest for unknown reasons. That table supplies the V and J calls and clone size; D and trimming were determined from the DNA. Present in this sample are around 13,000 clones, 83% of which were seen just once. Of the sample, approximately 26% is held by the ten largest clones.

Each collaborating institution followed its own protocols to collect whole blood in K2EDTA tubes. For TCRbeta analysis, collaborators shipped samples in one of three forms: frozen whole blood, isolated PBMCs, or DNA extracted from either of those sample types. The rearranged segments are TRBV19 and TRBJ2-1; perhaps TRBD1 is the D gene, with 5 bases matching. Sequenced input: peripheral blood. This TCR was recovered from a woman aged 60-75 years with acute or convalescent COVID-19. The nucleotide sequence is given as TGTGCCAGTAGCGGCAGGGATAGCTCCTACAATGAGCAGTTCTTC. The translation is CASSGRDSSYNEQFF.